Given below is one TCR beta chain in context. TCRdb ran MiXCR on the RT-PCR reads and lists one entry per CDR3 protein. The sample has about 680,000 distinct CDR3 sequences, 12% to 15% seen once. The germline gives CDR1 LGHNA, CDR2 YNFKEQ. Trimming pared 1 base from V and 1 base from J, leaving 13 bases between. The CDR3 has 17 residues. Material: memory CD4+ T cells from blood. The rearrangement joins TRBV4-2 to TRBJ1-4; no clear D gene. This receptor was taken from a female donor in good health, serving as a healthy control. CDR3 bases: TGTGCCAGCAGCCAAGGGCCCGCTTCTATAACTAATGAAAAACTGTTTTTT. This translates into CASSQGPASITNEKLFF.